The clone carrying this T cell receptor beta chain has a single count. The data are from a study of blood T cell repertoires in COVID-19. Looking at the study overall: The study drew acute and convalescent COVID-19 samples from the United States, Italy and Spain.

Libraries were prepared by immunoSEQ multiplex PCR; TCRdb keeps only in-frame clonotypes and omits some of them. The sample lists 150,000 or so clones, more than 80% occurring once. This CDR3 has 14 amino acids. With 1 base clipped from V and 5 bases from J, the junction kept 3 bases outside the gene matches. The V gene's germline CDR1 is SEHNR and CDR2 FQNEAQ (reference sequence). The chain couples TRBV7-9 to TRBJ2-3; 7 nucleotides line up with TRBD1. This receptor was obtained from a human donor in a cohort sampled during active COVID-19. Sample: peripheral blood. As DNA, the CDR3 is TGTGCCAGCAGCTTAGTACCAGGGGGAGATACGCAGTATTTT. Its protein is CASSLVPGGDTQYF.